This TCR beta chain was recorded in a study of lymphopenia after photon versus proton radiotherapy. Regarding the study as a whole: Under photons, naive T cells and diversity fell while effector/memory populations rose. Larger post-nadir TCR diversity loss correlated inversely with survival in deceased patients. Oligoclonal CD8+ Temra expansion after nadir drove photon patients' diversity drop.

A word on this clone: Its matching antigen is unknown.

The CDR3 consists of 14 residues. V lost 0 bases, J lost 7 bases, and 6 bases stayed unmatched. Per germline, CDR1 SGDLS and CDR2 YYNGEE. Generated by immunoSEQ multiplex PCR, the TCRdb table keeps only in-frame clones and is missing some. The table has around 42,000 clones, about 85% seen once; the top ten hold about 2.2%. The chain couples TRBV9 to TRBJ2-5, with TRBD1 matching 7 bases. This clonotype was sampled from a man aged 40-50 years with gastric cancer. Specimen: peripheral blood, collected from a patient treated with photon-based radiotherapy. CDR3 nucleotide sequence: TGTGCCAGCAGCGTAGGAGACAGGGTTGGGACCCAGTACTTC. As protein: CASSVGDRVGTQYF.